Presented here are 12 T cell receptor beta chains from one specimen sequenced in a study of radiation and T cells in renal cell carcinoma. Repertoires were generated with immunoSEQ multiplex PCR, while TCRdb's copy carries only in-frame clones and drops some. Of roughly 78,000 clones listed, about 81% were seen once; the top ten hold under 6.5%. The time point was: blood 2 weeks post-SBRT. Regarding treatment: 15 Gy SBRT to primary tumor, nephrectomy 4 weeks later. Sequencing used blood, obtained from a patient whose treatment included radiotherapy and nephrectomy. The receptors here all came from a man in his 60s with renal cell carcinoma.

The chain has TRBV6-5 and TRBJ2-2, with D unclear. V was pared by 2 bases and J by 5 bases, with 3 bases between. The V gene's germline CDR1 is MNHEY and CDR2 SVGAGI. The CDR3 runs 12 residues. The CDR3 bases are TGTGCCAGCAGTTACCGGACCGGGGAGCTGTTTTTT. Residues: CASSYRTGELFF.

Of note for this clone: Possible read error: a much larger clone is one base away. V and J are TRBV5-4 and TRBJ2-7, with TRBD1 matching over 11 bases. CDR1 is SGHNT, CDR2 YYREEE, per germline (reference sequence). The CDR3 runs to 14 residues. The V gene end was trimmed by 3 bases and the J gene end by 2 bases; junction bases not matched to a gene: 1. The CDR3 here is CASSSGQGAYEQYF. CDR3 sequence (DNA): TGTGCCAGCAGCTCGGGACAGGGGGCCTACGAGCAGTACTTC. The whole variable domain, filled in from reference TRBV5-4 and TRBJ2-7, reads ETGVTQSPTHLIKTRGQQVTLRCSSQSGHNTVSWYQQALGQGPQFIFQYYREEENGRGNFPPRFSGLQFPNYSSELNVNALELDDSALYLCASSSGQGAYEQYFGPGTRLTVT.

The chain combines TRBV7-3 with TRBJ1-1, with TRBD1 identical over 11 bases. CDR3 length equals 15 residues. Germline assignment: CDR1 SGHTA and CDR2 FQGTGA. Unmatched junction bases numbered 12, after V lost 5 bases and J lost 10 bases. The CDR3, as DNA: TGTGCCAGCAGCCCCGGGGGACAGGGGGTAGTGGGAGCTTTCTTT. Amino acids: CASSPGGQGVVGAFF. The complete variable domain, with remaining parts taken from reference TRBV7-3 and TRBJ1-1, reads GAGVSQTPSNKVTEKGKYVELRCDPISGHTALYWYRQSLGQGPEFLIYFQGTGAADDSGLPNDRFFAVRPEGSVSTLKIQRTERGDSAVYLCASSPGGQGVVGAFFGQGTRLTVV.

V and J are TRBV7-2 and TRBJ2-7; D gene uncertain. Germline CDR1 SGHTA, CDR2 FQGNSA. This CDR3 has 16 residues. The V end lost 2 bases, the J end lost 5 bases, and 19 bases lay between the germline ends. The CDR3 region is CASSLYIGATFHEQYF. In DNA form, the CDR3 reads TGTGCCAGCAGCTTATATATCGGCGCCACTTTCCACGAGCAGTACTTC.

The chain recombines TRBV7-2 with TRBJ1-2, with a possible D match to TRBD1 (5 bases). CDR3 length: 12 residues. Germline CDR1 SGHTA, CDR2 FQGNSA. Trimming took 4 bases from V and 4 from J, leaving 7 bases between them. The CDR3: CASSSGTYGYTF. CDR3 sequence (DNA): TGTGCCAGCAGCTCCGGGACCTATGGCTACACCTTC.

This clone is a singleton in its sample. For the CDR3, the DNA is TGTGCCAGCAGCTTGGGGGGGCAAGAGACCCAGTACTTC. Residues: CASSLGGQETQYF. V is TRBV7-8 and J is TRBJ2-5; 7 bases match TRBD2. This CDR3 is 13 amino acids long. The germline V gene encodes CDR1 SGHVS and CDR2 FQNEAQ. Unmatched junction bases numbered 0, after V lost 3 bases and J lost 2 bases.

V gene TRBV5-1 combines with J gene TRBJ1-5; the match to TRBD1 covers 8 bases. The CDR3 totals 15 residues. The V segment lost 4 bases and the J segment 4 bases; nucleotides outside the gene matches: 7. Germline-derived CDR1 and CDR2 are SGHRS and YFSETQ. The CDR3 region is CASSRTGQANQPQHF. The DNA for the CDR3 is TGCGCCAGCAGCCGAACGGGACAGGCTAATCAGCCCCAGCATTTT.

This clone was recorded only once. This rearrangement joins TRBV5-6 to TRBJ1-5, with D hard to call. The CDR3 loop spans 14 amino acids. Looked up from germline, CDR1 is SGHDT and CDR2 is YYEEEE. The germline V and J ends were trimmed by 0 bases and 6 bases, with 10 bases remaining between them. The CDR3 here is CASSLGPGSQPQHF. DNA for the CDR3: TGTGCCAGCAGCTTGGGCCCGGGGAGTCAGCCCCAGCATTTT.

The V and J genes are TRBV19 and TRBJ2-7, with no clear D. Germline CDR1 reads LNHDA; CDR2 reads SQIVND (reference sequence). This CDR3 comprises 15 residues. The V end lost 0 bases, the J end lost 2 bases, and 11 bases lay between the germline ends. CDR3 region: CASSIDASWAYEQYF. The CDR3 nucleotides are TGTGCCAGTAGTATAGACGCTAGTTGGGCCTACGAGCAGTACTTC.

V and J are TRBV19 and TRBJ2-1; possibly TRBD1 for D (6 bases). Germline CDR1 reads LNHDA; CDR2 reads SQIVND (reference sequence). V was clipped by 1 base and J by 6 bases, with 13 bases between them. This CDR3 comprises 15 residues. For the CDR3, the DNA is TGTGCCAGTAGTATAGTAGGGGGTATTGTCAATGAGCAGTTCTTC. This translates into CASSIVGGIVNEQFF.

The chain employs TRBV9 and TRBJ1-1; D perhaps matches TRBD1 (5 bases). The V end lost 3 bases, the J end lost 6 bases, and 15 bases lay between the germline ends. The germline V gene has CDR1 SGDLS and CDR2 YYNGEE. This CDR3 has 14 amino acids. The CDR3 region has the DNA TGTGCCAGCAGCGAGGGGACTATAGCTTCTGAAGCTTTCTTT. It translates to CASSEGTIASEAFF.

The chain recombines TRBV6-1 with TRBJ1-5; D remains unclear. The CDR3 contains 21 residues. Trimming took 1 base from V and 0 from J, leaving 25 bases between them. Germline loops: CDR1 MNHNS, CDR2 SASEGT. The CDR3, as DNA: TGTGCCAGCAGTGAAGTGGCAGGAGAGGGCCGGATTGGGCGTAGCAATCAGCCCCAGCATTTT. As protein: CASSEVAGEGRIGRSNQPQHF.